The TCR beta chain described here comes from a study of T cell responses to AZD1222 COVID-19 vaccine. Findings and caveats of the study: A rise in Spike-specific TCR breadth and depth followed two AZD1222 doses. The reported proportion of spike-specific TCRs targeting unmutated variant regions was nearly half. Mostly white British, mostly female donors; authors suggested clonal diversity may be underestimated.

There are 17 residues in the CDR3. Germline values: CDR1 MGHRA, CDR2 YSYEKL. Trimming removed 5 bases from V and 0 bases from J; junction bases left unmatched: 8. TCRdb's table, derived via immunoSEQ multiplex PCR, lists solely in-frame clones and lacks some. The data show 75,000 to 95,000 clones, 85% seen once. As regards this clone: As yet, its antigen is unknown.

Source: peripheral blood, taken on day 0 of AZD1222 vaccination. The V gene is TRBV4-1, the J gene TRBJ2-1; 9 bases line up with TRBD2. The TCR was taken from an adult in good health. This CDR3 reads CASSTSLAGNSYNEQFF. The CDR3 bases are TGCGCCAGCAGCACCTCTCTAGCGGGGAACTCCTACAATGAGCAGTTCTTC.